This is a list of T cell receptor beta chains from one sample in a study of siplizumab effects on memory and regulatory T cells. Sequenced by immunoSEQ multiplex PCR; TCRdb stores in-frame clones only, minus some. The repertoire consists of around 100,000 clones, with approximately 94% occurring once and the leading ten covering 1% to 1.5%. What was sequenced was non-Treg CD4+ T cells sorted from blood. The receptors come from a human donor in good health. Both conserved end residues are trimmed from each CDR3.

TRBV5-6,ASSWGLAGGGNEQF
TRBV10-1,ASSDPGRSGNTIY
TRBV6-5,ASGRWGTDTQY
TRBV6-5,ASSSSRTSGYNEQF
TRBV27,ASRTFIRTSMNTEAF
TRBV7-2,ASSVDRGLYEQY
TRBV6-6,ASRGQAPEGYGYT
TRBV18,ASSPNLLAGLYNEQF
TRBV7-3,ASSQGLQETQY
TRBV7-6,ASSSGVFGSPLH
TRBV11-3,ASSQGVAGTDTQY
TRBV10-1,ASGTGQGSTGELF
TRBV7-8,ASSLAGTGGNEQF
TRBV7-9,ASSLGVGQTGELF
TRBV19,ASKGTDSYEQY
TRBV11-3,ASSWGGNNEQF
TRBV11-2,ASSLQVAGANEQF
TRBV19,ASTKETSGTQGPKF
TRBV4-1,ASSSRTGRSSYNEQF
TRBV18,ASSPRMTGGSGANVLT
TRBV2,ASRGTSGRKWETQY
TRBV6-1,ASSTQRNTEAF
TRBV5-4,ASSLQETQY
TRBV6-1,ASRISERQPQH
TRBV18,ASSRGGFTDTQY
TRBV6-5,ASSSTGTVNTEAF
TRBV25-1,ASSRTSGVQSSYNEQF
TRBV11-3,ASSPSGLANTGELF
TRBV27,ASSPSGVYEQY
TRBV12-5,ASVRGGLPYNEQF
TRBV6-5,ASSYDGGEKLF
TRBV19,ASTVDRGNYGYT
TRBV14,ASSQTGTSAEQF
TRBV27,ASSLVRAGYT
TRBV7-9,ASSDLTGLTNEQF
TRBV28,ASSLRTANYGYT
TRBV6-1,ASSDGIGLAGTPSSYEQY
TRBV25-1,ASSEDYRGHGYT
TRBV28,ASSLQGMGEKLF
TRBV19,ASRPGRLTDTQY
TRBV19,ASSLGQQETQY
TRBV6-6,ASTMDIQPQH
TRBV5-1,ASSLRTTSNTGELF
TRBV11-2,ASSSRAPGSNYGYT
TRBV29-1,SVSDRGYGYT
TRBV6-5,ASSRDTYTGELF
TRBV5-1,ASSLNPLAGGNTGELF
TRBV6-5,ASRLSGSRVETQY
TRBV27,ASSFSGATYEQY
TRBV11-2,ASSLTGSGTEAF
TRBV18,ASSLQNTGELF
TRBV6-6,ASKASGNNEQY
TRBV5-4,ASSEDRGKGGYT
TRBV29-1,SGTGTEAF
TRBV5-1,ASSAGQGRTGELF
TRBV19,ASSIPVSPSGRLNTQY
TRBV29-1,SVAVRGAFYGYT
TRBV5-4,ASSGGSATSTDTQY
TRBV11-3,ASSLGDRERDTQY
TRBV4-1,ASAKGASNQPQH